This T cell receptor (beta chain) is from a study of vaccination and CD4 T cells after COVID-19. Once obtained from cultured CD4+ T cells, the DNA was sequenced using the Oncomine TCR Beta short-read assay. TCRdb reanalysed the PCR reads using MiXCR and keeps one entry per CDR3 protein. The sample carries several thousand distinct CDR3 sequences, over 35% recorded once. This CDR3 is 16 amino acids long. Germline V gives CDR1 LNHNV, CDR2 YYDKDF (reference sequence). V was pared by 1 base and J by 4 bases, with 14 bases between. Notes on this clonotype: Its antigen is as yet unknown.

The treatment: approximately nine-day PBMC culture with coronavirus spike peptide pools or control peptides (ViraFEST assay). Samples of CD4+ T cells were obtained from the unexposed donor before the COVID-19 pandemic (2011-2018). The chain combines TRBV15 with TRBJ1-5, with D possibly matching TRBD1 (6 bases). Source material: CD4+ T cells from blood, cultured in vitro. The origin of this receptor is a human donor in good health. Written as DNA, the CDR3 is TGTGCCACCAGCAGAGCGGTTTCTCAGGGGAATCAGCCCCAGCATTTT. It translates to CATSRAVSQGNQPQHF.